This record looks at one T cell receptor beta chain sequence and its context. Its specificity is unknown. This sample was included in a study of OX40 agonist ivuxolimab in advanced cancers. In the study overall: Cancers in dose escalation were hepatocellular, melanoma, renal cell and head and neck. Having had anti-PD-1, anti-PD-L1 or anti-CTLA-4 therapy before was allowed, and around 39% had some. Study-level points and caveats: At doses 0.1 to 3.0 mg/kg, CD4+ and CD8+ clones expanded.

Drawing of blood for sampling happened at baseline, at cycle 4 day 1, and at cycle 7 day 1. Data came from immunoSEQ multiplex PCR; TCRdb stores just in-frame clones and leaves some out. Seen here are 70,000 to 85,000 clones, around nine tenths observed once, and the top ten hold around 4.4%. The receptor was isolated from an adult with an advanced solid tumor such as melanoma, head and neck, liver or kidney cancer. Here the sequenced sample was CD4+ or CD8+ T cells sorted from blood, taken in a trial of the OX40 agonist ivuxolimab.

CDR3 sequence reads: CAISPTGGRNQPQHF. CDR3 in DNA: TGTGCCATCAGTCCCACGGGGGGGCGCAATCAGCCCCAGCATTTT. The V gene is TRBV10-3, the J gene TRBJ1-5; TRBD1 is a possible D gene (6 bases). Trimming cost V 5 bases and J 2 bases, with 13 bases left between them. The CDR3 loop spans 15 amino acids. The germline CDR1 and CDR2 sequences are ENHRY and SYGVKD.